Listed below are T cell receptor beta chains from one sample, sequenced in a study of blood T cell repertoires in COVID-19. Generated by immunoSEQ multiplex PCR, the TCRdb table keeps only in-frame clones and is missing some. This sample has 190,000 or so clones, with around nine tenths found just once. The specimen sequenced was peripheral blood. The receptors come from a man aged 40-55 years with acute or convalescent COVID-19. Each CDR3 is given with its conserved first and last residue. Fields, in order: V gene, J gene, CDR3 protein.

TRBV3-1/TRBV3-2	TRBJ1-2	CASSQELGQFYGYTF
TRBV28	TRBJ2-7	CASSPPTGRNEQYF
TRBV30	TRBJ2-7	CAWSEGAATYEQYF
TRBV27	TRBJ1-2	CASSLGGVDGYTF
TRBV7-2	TRBJ2-5	CASSFLAGGETQYF
TRBV12-3/TRBV12-4	TRBJ1-3	CASFRGSGNTIYF
TRBV5-8	TRBJ1-4	CASSRTRATNEKLFF
TRBV7-3	TRBJ2-3	CASSSYGTDTQYF
TRBV4-3	TRBJ2-3	CASSQDSTGLRTDTQYF
TRBV9	TRBJ2-5	CASSVGGGRQETQYF
TRBV27	TRBJ2-1	CASTLAGKYNEQFF
TRBV4-2	TRBJ2-7	CASSQGLAGPLYEQYF
TRBV5-6	TRBJ2-7	CASSSRDRGNEQYF
TRBV2	TRBJ2-5	CASSPLAFQYF
TRBV18	TRBJ1-2	CASSPVQDDYGYTF
TRBV7-8	TRBJ2-7	CASSRPVDYEQYF
TRBV18	TRBJ1-6	CASSTLMTASDSPLHF
TRBV20-1	TRBJ1-2	CSASDYRIQWYGYTF
TRBV7-2	TRBJ1-4	CASSTTLRGWEKLFF
TRBV28	TRBJ1-5	CASSPWTGRGSNQPQHF
TRBV7-2	TRBJ1-6	CASSLDSNSPLHF
TRBV7-2	TRBJ2-7	CASSHTSGSIYEQYF
TRBV10-1	TRBJ1-1	CASSESWGPMNTEAFF
TRBV3-1/TRBV3-2	TRBJ2-3	CASSHQLAGVGTDTQYF
TRBV6-2/TRBV6-3	TRBJ2-3	CASSYPSLLRGGSTDTQYF
TRBV4-3	TRBJ2-7	CASSQVGSTGNEQYF
TRBV14	TRBJ2-1	CASSQERKKRGLFF
TRBV15	TRBJ1-2	CATSRAQGPDGYTF
TRBV6-6	TRBJ1-1	CANSRGGNTEAFF
TRBV5-1	TRBJ2-1	CASSLGGPSRYNEQFF
TRBV7-2	TRBJ1-2	CASSRDTLNYGYTF
TRBV19	TRBJ2-5	CASSIRGRETQYF
TRBV5-4	TRBJ2-1	CASSYSGGVINEQFF
TRBV19	TRBJ1-6	CASRTYRETGNSPLHF
TRBV10-3	TRBJ1-5	CAIHPGTGFSNQPQHF
TRBV7-8	TRBJ2-1	CASSYGTGGSNEQFF
TRBV9	TRBJ2-2	CASSVGLAGRTGELFF
TRBV5-1	TRBJ1-1	CASSLTSNEAFF
TRBV4-2	TRBJ1-1	CASSQDPENTEAFF
TRBV6-5	TRBJ1-5	CASKVTPDQPQHF
TRBV5-6	TRBJ2-7	CASGLGGFSYEQYF
TRBV4-3	TRBJ1-4	CASSQDPRTTNEKLFF
TRBV7-9	TRBJ1-4	CASALQGEKLFF
TRBV27	TRBJ1-6	CASSFGRESPLHF